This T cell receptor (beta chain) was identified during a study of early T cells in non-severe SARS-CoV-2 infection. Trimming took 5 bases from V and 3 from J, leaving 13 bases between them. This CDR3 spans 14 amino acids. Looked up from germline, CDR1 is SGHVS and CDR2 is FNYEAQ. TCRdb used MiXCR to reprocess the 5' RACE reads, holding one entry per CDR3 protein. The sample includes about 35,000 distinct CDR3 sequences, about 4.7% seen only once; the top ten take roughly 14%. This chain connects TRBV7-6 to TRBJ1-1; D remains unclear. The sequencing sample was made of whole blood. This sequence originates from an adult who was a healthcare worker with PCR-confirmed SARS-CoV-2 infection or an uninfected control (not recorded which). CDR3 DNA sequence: TGTGCCAGCAGCCCCCGTGGTAGGGACACTGAAGCTTTCTTT. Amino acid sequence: CASSPRGRDTEAFF.